The rows below give T cell receptor beta chains drawn from one sample of a study of immune evolution from preneoplasia to lung adenocarcinoma. Clones were sequenced by immunoSEQ multiplex PCR, and TCRdb holds only the in-frame ones, with some missing. This table has some 9,500 clones, just under 80% appearing once. The sequenced sample consisted of FFPE lung adenocarcinoma in situ tissue. These TCRs come from an older person with lung adenocarcinoma. Each CDR3 is given with its conserved first and last residue. Fields, in order: J gene, D gene, V gene, clone size, CDR3 DNA, CDR3 protein. The D gene is left open where the match is weak. A row's size may be missing; if present it is once, few, many or a size class.

TRBJ1-2	TRBD1	TRBV10-3	NA	TGTGCCATCAAAATACAGGGGAGTCATGGCTACACCTTC	CAIKIQGSHGYTF
TRBJ2-5	TRBD1	TRBV7-9	NA	TGTGCCAGCAGCCGGACAGGGAGTAAGGAGACCCAGTACTTC	CASSRTGSKETQYF
TRBJ2-1	NA	TRBV5-4	NA	TGTGCCAGCAGCTTGGTAGCAGGTCCTTACAATGAGCAGTTCTTC	CASSLVAGPYNEQFF
TRBJ1-2	NA	TRBV20-1	NA	TGCAGTGCTAGAAGGGACTATGGCTACACCTTC	CSARRDYGYTF
TRBJ1-4	NA	TRBV6-5	NA	TGTGCCAGCAGTCCGCCCGGAGAAGGGAATGAAAAACTGTTTTTT	CASSPPGEGNEKLFF
TRBJ1-2	NA	TRBV2	NA	TGTGCCAGCAGGGTGACAGAATACTATGGCTACACCTTC	CASRVTEYYGYTF
TRBJ2-7	TRBD1	TRBV18	NA	TGTGCCAGCTCACCCCGAACAGGGGGCGCTTTGAACGAGCAGTACTTC	CASSPRTGGALNEQYF
TRBJ2-3	NA	TRBV6-5	NA	TGTGCCAGCATTTACAGGGGAGGGGCTAGCACAGATACGCAGTATTTT	CASIYRGGASTDTQYF
TRBJ1-1	NA	TRBV7-9	NA	TGTGCCAGCAGCAGCGGAACGAACACTGAAGCTTTCTTT	CASSSGTNTEAFF
TRBJ2-5	NA	TRBV28	NA	TGTGCCAGCAGTCACTGGGACCGAGCAATCCAAGAGACCCAGTACTTC	CASSHWDRAIQETQYF
TRBJ1-6	NA	TRBV2	few	TGTGCCAGTTACAGGGACCAGGGTTCACCCCTCCACTTT	CASYRDQGSPLHF
TRBJ2-5	TRBD2	TRBV7-2	NA	TGTGCCAGCAAGGCCGGGGGGAGGGGTCAAGAGACCCAGTACTTC	CASKAGGRGQETQYF
TRBJ1-1	NA	TRBV14	NA	TGTGCCAGCAGCCAAGAATGGGGGGAAGCTTTCTTT	CASSQEWGEAFF
TRBJ2-3	NA	TRBV5-1	NA	TGCGCCAGCAGCCTCATTGGGGAGAACACAGATACGCAGTATTTT	CASSLIGENTDTQYF
TRBJ1-6	NA	TRBV7-2	once	TGTGCCAGCAGCCCATTGACAGCCTCACCCCTCCACTTT	CASSPLTASPLHF
TRBJ2-1	TRBD2	TRBV11-2	once	TGTGCCAGCAGCTTATGGGCCAGCGGGGGGGCGAAAAATGAGCAGTTCTTC	CASSLWASGGAKNEQFF
TRBJ1-4	NA	TRBV27	NA	TGTGCCAGCAGTTTTTCTCTAAACAGGGATCCTGAAAAACTGTTTTTT	CASSFSLNRDPEKLFF
TRBJ2-1	NA	TRBV4-2	NA	TGTGCCAGCAGCCAAGATCCCTTCAGCTTATACAATGAGCAGTTCTTC	CASSQDPFSLYNEQFF
TRBJ1-3	NA	TRBV12-5	NA	TGTGCTAGTGGTTTTACGAACACCATATATTTT	CASGFTNTIYF
TRBJ2-1	NA	TRBV9	NA	TGTGCCAGCAGCGTAGCTTCCCAGGCGTACAATGAGCAGTTCTTC	CASSVASQAYNEQFF
TRBJ2-7	TRBD1	TRBV19	NA	TGTGCCAGTAGTTCCTCGGGACAGGGTTTTCGCGAGCAGTACTTC	CASSSSGQGFREQYF
TRBJ2-7	NA	TRBV28	NA	TGTGCCAGCAGTTTGGAGGGGCTCCCCTACGAGCAGTACTTC	CASSLEGLPYEQYF
TRBJ1-2	NA	TRBV20-1	NA	TGCAGTGCGAATGGCTACACCTTC	CSANGYTF
TRBJ1-2	TRBD1	TRBV5-1	NA	TGCGCCAGCAGCTTGGGACAGGGGTTTTTGCCTAACTATGGCTACACCTTC	CASSLGQGFLPNYGYTF
TRBJ2-7	TRBD2	TRBV14	NA	TGTGCCAGCAGCCAACTTACTAGCGGGGGAATCGAGCAGTACTTC	CASSQLTSGGIEQYF
TRBJ2-5	NA	TRBV7-6	NA	TGTGCCAGCAGCCGTCAAGAGACCCAGTACTTC	CASSRQETQYF
TRBJ1-4	NA	TRBV19	NA	TGTGCCAGTAGTTCTCAACAGGGCCGGGGGGAAAAACTGTTTTTT	CASSSQQGRGEKLFF
TRBJ1-2	NA	TRBV10-1	NA	TGCGCCAGGGCAGCAGGGGTGTATGGCTACACCTTC	CARAAGVYGYTF
TRBJ1-6	NA	TRBV27	NA	TGTGCCAGCAGTCCGGACCGCTACTCCTATAATTCACCCCTCCACTTT	CASSPDRYSYNSPLHF
TRBJ2-1	TRBD1	TRBV28	NA	TGTGCCAGCAGCCCCGGGACAGGGGTCAACAATGAGCAGTTCTTC	CASSPGTGVNNEQFF
TRBJ2-1	TRBD1	TRBV5-4	few	TGTGCCAGCAGCTCAGTTACAGGGGTGGGAAATGAGCAGTTCTTC	CASSSVTGVGNEQFF
TRBJ2-2	NA	TRBV7-2	NA	TGTGCCAGCAGCCCGGGGTGGACCGGGGAGCTGTTTTTT	CASSPGWTGELFF
TRBJ2-7	TRBD1	TRBV18	NA	TGTGCCAGCTCACCACCGGCACAGGGGATCGACGAGCAGTACTTC	CASSPPAQGIDEQYF
TRBJ1-1	NA	TRBV30	NA	TGTGCCTGGCAGTTATTGAACACTGAAGCTTTCTTT	CAWQLLNTEAFF
TRBJ2-3	TRBD2	TRBV2	once	TGTGCCAGCAGTCCTCTAGCGGGGGGCCCAGATACGCAGTATTTT	CASSPLAGGPDTQYF
TRBJ1-1	NA	TRBV2	NA	TGTGCCAGCAGGACGTCGCAGGGGATGAACACTGAAGCTTTCTTT	CASRTSQGMNTEAFF
TRBJ1-5	NA	TRBV29-1	NA	TGCAGCGTCCAGGGTGAGGGCAATCAGCCCCAGCATTTT	CSVQGEGNQPQHF
TRBJ1-1	NA	TRBV27	NA	TGTGCCAGCAGTTTATCCGGGTTGAACACTGAAGCTTTCTTT	CASSLSGLNTEAFF
TRBJ1-5	NA	TRBV2	NA	TGTGCCAGCAGGGGTACAGGGAATCAGCCCCAGCATTTT	CASRGTGNQPQHF
TRBJ1-1	TRBD1	TRBV6-1	few	TGTGCCACTAATGACAGGGGGATTCTTTCAACTGAAGCTTTCTTT	CATNDRGILSTEAFF
TRBJ1-3	NA	TRBV15	NA	TGTGCCACCAGCAGAGATTCAGCAGGTTCTGGAAACACCATATATTTT	CATSRDSAGSGNTIYF
TRBJ1-1	NA	TRBV7-9	NA	TGTGCCAGCAGCTCCCGGATCGGGACGGATGAAGCTTTCTTT	CASSSRIGTDEAFF
TRBJ1-2	TRBD1	TRBV5-6	NA	TGTGCCAGCAGCATCTCGACCCGGGACAGGGTAAGTTGTGGCTACACCTTC	CASSISTRDRVSCGYTF
TRBJ2-7	TRBD2	TRBV18	NA	TGTGCCAGCTCCTACTCCCTCGGGGGGGAGCAGTACTTC	CASSYSLGGEQYF
TRBJ2-3	NA	TRBV19	NA	TGTGCCAGTAGTATAAGAGGGGATGGAGATACGCAGTATTTT	CASSIRGDGDTQYF
TRBJ2-7	TRBD2	TRBV29-1	NA	TGCAGCGCGGGTGGACACGGGACTAGCGGGTGGGAGGAGCAGTACTTC	CSAGGHGTSGWEEQYF
TRBJ2-7	NA	TRBV28	NA	TGTGCCAGCAGTTTGGCGGGCGGGGACAGCCCCTACGAGCAGTACTTC	CASSLAGGDSPYEQYF
TRBJ1-3	NA	TRBV28	NA	TGTGCCAGCAGTCTCAGGGTGGCGTCTGGAAACACCATATATTTT	CASSLRVASGNTIYF
TRBJ2-2	NA	TRBV11-2	NA	TGTGCCAGCAGCGTTACCGGGGAGCTGTTTTTT	CASSVTGELFF
TRBJ1-1	NA	TRBV7-2	few	TGTGCCAGCAGCTTAGCGGACGGAATGCGGAACACTGAAGCTTTCTTT	CASSLADGMRNTEAFF
TRBJ2-1	TRBD2	TRBV29-1	few	TGCAGCGTTGAAGGAGGGCGGGGGGGCTACAATGAGCAGTTCTTC	CSVEGGRGGYNEQFF
TRBJ1-1	NA	TRBV28	NA	TGTGCCAGCAGCAGTTCCACGGCGAGGGCCTATCTGGACACTGAAGCTTTCTTT	CASSSSTARAYLDTEAFF
TRBJ2-2	NA	TRBV30	NA	TGTGCCTGGAGTAACTATATGGGGACCGGGGAGCTGTTTTTT	CAWSNYMGTGELFF
TRBJ1-2	NA	TRBV28	NA	TGTGCCAGCAGGCTAAAGGGTGACTATGGCTACACCTTC	CASRLKGDYGYTF